The 13 T cell receptor beta chains listed next were all sequenced from one sample in a study of shared clonotypes between healthy human individuals. The method was immunoSEQ multiplex PCR; TCRdb's version includes in-frame clones alone and lacks a portion of them. Of a few hundred thousand clones in the sample, more than 95% are singletons; the top ten hold 0.045% to 0.06%. Sequencing was done on a sample of naive CD4+ T cells sorted from blood. Sample subset: CD45RA+ positively selected. The receptors were gathered from a woman aged 25-40 years in good health.

The CDR3 bases are TGTGCCAGTAGTATGCCAGGATTCCAAGAGACCCAGTACTTC. Residues: CASSMPGFQETQYF. This chain uses TRBV19 with TRBJ2-5, with D unclear. V was pared by 3 bases and J by 1 base, with 9 bases between. CDR1 and CDR2 from the germline V gene are LNHDA and SQIVND (reference sequence). This CDR3 has 14 amino acids. Variable domain in full (rest from reference TRBV19 and TRBJ2-5): DGGITQSPKYLFRKEGQNVTLSCEQNLNHDAMYWYRQDPGQGLRLIYYSQIVNDFQKGDIAEGYSVSREKKESFPLTVTSAQKNPTAFYLCASSMPGFQETQYFGPGTRLLVL.

DNA for the CDR3: TGTGCCAGCAAGAAACAGGGCAGCCACGAGCAGTACTTC. The encoded protein is CASKKQGSHEQYF. The chain combines TRBV6-5 with TRBJ2-7, with D possibly TRBD1 on 6 matching bases. This CDR3 spans 13 amino acids. CDR1 and CDR2 from the germline V gene are MNHEY and SVGAGI. V shed 7 bases and J shed 5 bases, with 15 bases lying between them.

This clone was observed a single time. The rearrangement links TRBV6-4 to TRBJ2-3, with unresolved D. CDR1 is MRHNA and CDR2 is SNTAGT in the germline V gene. Trimming cost V 6 bases and J 3 bases, with 10 bases left between them. This CDR3 is 13 amino acids long. In DNA form, the CDR3 reads TGTGCCAGCAGCAGCCTCCGGACAGATACGCAGTATTTT. It yields the protein CASSSLRTDTQYF.

The chain uses TRBV14 and TRBJ2-7; weak D call: TRBD1 (6 bases). The CDR3 consists of 12 residues. V was shortened by 5 bases and J by 4 bases, with 9 bases between the two germline ends. The V gene's germline CDR1 is SGHDN and CDR2 FVKESK. The CDR3 nucleotides are TGTGCCAGCAGCTCGACAGGATACGAGCAGTACTTC. It specifies CASSSTGYEQYF. Complete variable domain (other parts from reference TRBV14 and TRBJ2-7): EAGVTQFPSHSVIEKGQTVTLRCDPISGHDNLYWYRRVMGKEIKFLLHFVKESKQDESGMPNNRFLAERTGGTYSTLKVQPAELEDSGVYFCASSSTGYEQYFGPGTRLTVT.

This chain's CDR3 is CASSFIGQGSYEQYF. The CDR3 nucleotides are TGTGCCAGCAGTTTCATCGGACAGGGAAGCTACGAGCAGTACTTC. The V and J genes are TRBV28 and TRBJ2-7, with 8 nucleotides matching TRBD1. V trimming: 3 bases; J trimming: 3 bases; junction bases outside the gene matches: 7. This CDR3 comprises 15 residues. Germline values: CDR1 MDHEN, CDR2 SYDVKM.

The chain has TRBV19 and TRBJ1-2; weak D call: TRBD1 (6 bases). Trimming shortened V by 5 bases and J by 0 bases, and 13 bases separated the two germline ends. This CDR3 comprises 15 residues. Germline loops: CDR1 LNHDA, CDR2 SQIVND (reference sequence). The CDR3 sequence: CASSVGQTANYGYTF. For the CDR3, the DNA is TGTGCCAGTAGTGTCGGACAGACCGCTAACTATGGCTACACCTTC.

This sequence joins TRBV7-9 and TRBJ2-5; D ambiguous. The CDR3 runs 13 residues. Per germline, CDR1 SEHNR and CDR2 FQNEAQ (reference sequence). Trimming left V 4 bases short and J 5 bases short, with 11 bases between. The DNA of the CDR3 is TGTGCCAGCAGCTCCAAGGCACAGGAGACCCAGTACTTC. It yields the protein CASSSKAQETQYF.

This chain connects TRBV11-3 to TRBJ2-2, with 14 bases lining up with TRBD2. The CDR3 is 18 residues long. V lost 4 bases to trimming and J lost 7 bases; unmatched junction nucleotides: 11. Germline V gene lookup returns CDR1 SGHNT and CDR2 YENEEA. This CDR3 reads CASSSSGTSGSGIGELFF. CDR3 DNA sequence: TGTGCCAGCAGCTCATCCGGGACTAGCGGGAGCGGGATCGGGGAGCTGTTTTTT. The entire variable domain, with the rest obtained from reference TRBV11-3 and TRBJ2-2, is as follows: EAGVVQSPRYKIIEKKQPVAFWCNPISGHNTLYWYLQNLGQGPELLIRYENEEAVDDSQLPKDRFSAERLKGVDSTLKIQPAELGDSAVYLCASSSSGTSGSGIGELFFGEGSRLTVL.

The chain combines TRBV6-4 with TRBJ1-1; possible D gene TRBD1, 6 bases. The CDR3 is 14 amino acids. The germline V gene has CDR1 MRHNA and CDR2 SNTAGT. Written as DNA, the CDR3 is TGTGCGGGGAGGGGGGGCAGCATGAACACTGAAGCTTTCTTT. The encoded protein is CAGRGGSMNTEAFF.

V and J are TRBV18 and TRBJ2-7; D gene unclear. V lost 4 bases to trimming and J lost 6 bases, with 16 bases between them. This CDR3 contains 14 residues. The germline gives CDR1 KGHSH, CDR2 LQKENI. CDR3 nucleotide sequence: TGTGCCAGCTCACTCCAACCCCCCCCTCGCGAGCAGTACTTC. Protein product: CASSLQPPPREQYF.

This chain links TRBV28 with TRBJ2-2; 10 bases are shared with TRBD1. CDR3 length equals 15 residues. Per the germline V gene, CDR1 is MDHEN and CDR2 is SYDVKM. Losses at the gene ends were 6 bases for V and 6 bases for J; bases not matched to a gene: 7. This CDR3 is CASSHPGTGAGELFF. The DNA of the CDR3 is TGTGCCAGCAGCCATCCCGGGACAGGGGCCGGGGAGCTGTTTTTT.

The chain employs TRBV2 and TRBJ1-3; no definite D call. V gave up 7 bases and J gave up 4 bases, with 14 bases separating them. Germline CDR1 reads SNHLY; CDR2 reads FYNNEI. The CDR3 runs 14 residues. CDR3 sequence (DNA): TGTGCCAGCACCGCACAGCGGGCCGGAAACACCATATATTTT. Translated: CASTAQRAGNTIYF. Filled out from reference TRBV2 and TRBJ1-3, the complete variable domain reads EPEVTQTPSHQVTQMGQEVILRCVPISNHLYFYWYRQILGQKVEFLVSFYNNEISEKSEIFDDQFSVERPDGSNFTLKIRSTKLEDSAMYFCASTAQRAGNTIYFGEGSWLTVV.

V and J are TRBV19 and TRBJ1-2; TRBD1 might be the D (6 bases). Germline V CDR1 and CDR2: LNHDA, SQIVND (reference sequence). CDR3 length: 14 amino acids. Between the trimmed V and J ends, which lost 6 bases and 5 bases, there was a span of 16 bases. For the CDR3, the DNA is TGTGCCAGTAGCCCAGGGACATCCCCATATGGCTACACCTTC. This codes for CASSPGTSPYGYTF. Based on the CDR3 plus reference TRBV19 and TRBJ1-2, the full variable domain is DGGITQSPKYLFRKEGQNVTLSCEQNLNHDAMYWYRQDPGQGLRLIYYSQIVNDFQKGDIAEGYSVSREKKESFPLTVTSAQKNPTAFYLCASSPGTSPYGYTFGSGTRLTVV.